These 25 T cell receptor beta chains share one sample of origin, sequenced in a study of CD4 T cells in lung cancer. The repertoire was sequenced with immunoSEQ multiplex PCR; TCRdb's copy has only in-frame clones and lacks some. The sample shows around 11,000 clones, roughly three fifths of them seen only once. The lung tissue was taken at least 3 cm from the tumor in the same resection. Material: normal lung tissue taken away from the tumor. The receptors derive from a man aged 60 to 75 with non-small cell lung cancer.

The CDR3 DNA is TGCAGCGTCTGGGACAGAAAAGACCGGTATGGCTACACCTTC. Translated, it gives CSVWDRKDRYGYTF. This chain links TRBV29-1 with TRBJ1-2, with 7 bases that match TRBD1. Germline loops: CDR1 SQVTM, CDR2 ANQGSEA. After removal of 6 bases from V and 5 bases from J, the junction contained 12 bases not matched to a gene. CDR3 length equals 14 residues. Full variable domain (outside the CDR3, taken from reference TRBV29-1 and TRBJ1-2): SAVISQKPSRDICQRGTSLTIQCQVDSQVTMMFWYRQQPGQSLTLIATANQGSEATYESGFVIDKFPISRPNLTFSTLTVSNMSPEDSSIYLCSVWDRKDRYGYTFGSGTRLTVV.

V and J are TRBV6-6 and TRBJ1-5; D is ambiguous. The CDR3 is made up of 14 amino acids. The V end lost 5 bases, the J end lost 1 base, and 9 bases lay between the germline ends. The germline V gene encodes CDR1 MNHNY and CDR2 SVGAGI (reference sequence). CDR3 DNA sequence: TGTGCCAGCAGTCTGGGAGGAAGCAATCAGCCCCAGCATTTT. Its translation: CASSLGGSNQPQHF.

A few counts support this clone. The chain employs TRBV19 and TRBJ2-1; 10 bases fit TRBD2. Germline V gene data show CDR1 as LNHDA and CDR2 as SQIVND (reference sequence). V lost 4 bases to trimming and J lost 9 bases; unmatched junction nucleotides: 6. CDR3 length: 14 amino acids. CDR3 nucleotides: TGTGCCAGTAGTAGGAGCGGGAGGGCCACTGAGCAGTTCTTC. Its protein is CASSRSGRATEQFF.

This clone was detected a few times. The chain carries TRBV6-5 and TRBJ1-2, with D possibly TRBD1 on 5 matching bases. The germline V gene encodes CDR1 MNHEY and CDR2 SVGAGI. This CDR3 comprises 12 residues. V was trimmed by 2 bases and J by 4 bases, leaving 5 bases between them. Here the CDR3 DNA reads TGTGCCAGCAGTTACAGGGGCTATGGCTACACCTTC. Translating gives CASSYRGYGYTF.

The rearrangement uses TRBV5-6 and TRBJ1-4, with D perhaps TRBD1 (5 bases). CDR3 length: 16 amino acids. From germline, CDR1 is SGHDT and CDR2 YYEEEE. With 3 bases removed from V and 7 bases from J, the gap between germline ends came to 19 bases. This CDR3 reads CASSSISPGGGEKLFF. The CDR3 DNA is TGTGCCAGCAGCTCGATCAGTCCCGGGGGGGGTGAAAAACTGTTTTTT.

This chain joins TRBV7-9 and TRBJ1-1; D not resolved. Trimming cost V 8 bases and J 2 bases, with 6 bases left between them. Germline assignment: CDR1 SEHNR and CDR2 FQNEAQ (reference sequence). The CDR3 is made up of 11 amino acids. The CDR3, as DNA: TGTGCCAGCCTTATAAACACTGAAGCTTTCTTT. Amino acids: CASLINTEAFF.

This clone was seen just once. For the CDR3, the DNA is TGCAGCGTTGAAGGTGGACAGGGGGCGCTGGACTATGGCTACACCTTC. Amino acids: CSVEGGQGALDYGYTF. This sequence joins TRBV29-1 and TRBJ1-2, with 11 nucleotides matching TRBD1. CDR1 SQVTM and CDR2 ANQGSEA come from the germline V gene. The CDR3 is 16 amino acids. V lost 1 base to trimming and J lost 3 bases; unmatched junction nucleotides: 7. The full variable domain, its missing parts supplied by reference TRBV29-1 and TRBJ1-2, is SAVISQKPSRDICQRGTSLTIQCQVDSQVTMMFWYRQQPGQSLTLIATANQGSEATYESGFVIDKFPISRPNLTFSTLTVSNMSPEDSSIYLCSVEGGQGALDYGYTFGSGTRLTVV.

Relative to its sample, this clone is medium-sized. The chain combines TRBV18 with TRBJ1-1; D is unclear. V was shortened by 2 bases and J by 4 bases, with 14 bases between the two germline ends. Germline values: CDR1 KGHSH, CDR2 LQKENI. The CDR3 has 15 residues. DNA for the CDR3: TGTGCCAGCTCACCATCCCTCGGCGGAGGCACTGAAGCTTTCTTT. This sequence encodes CASSPSLGGGTEAFF.

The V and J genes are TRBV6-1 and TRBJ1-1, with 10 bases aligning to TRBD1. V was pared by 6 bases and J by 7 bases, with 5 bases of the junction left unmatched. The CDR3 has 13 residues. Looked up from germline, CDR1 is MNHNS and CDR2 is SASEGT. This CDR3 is CASRGTGVGEAFF. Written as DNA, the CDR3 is TGTGCCAGCAGAGGGACAGGGGTTGGTGAAGCTTTCTTT.

Written as DNA, the CDR3 is TGTGCCAGCAGCCGGGACAGAAGCTATGGCTACACCTTC. This codes for CASSRDRSYGYTF. The chain recombines TRBV7-9 with TRBJ1-2, with 7 bases matching TRBD1. The CDR3 loop spans 13 amino acids. Germline CDR1 reads SEHNR; CDR2 reads FQNEAQ (reference sequence). The V and J ends lost 5 bases and 4 bases, in that order; junction bases with no gene match: 4.

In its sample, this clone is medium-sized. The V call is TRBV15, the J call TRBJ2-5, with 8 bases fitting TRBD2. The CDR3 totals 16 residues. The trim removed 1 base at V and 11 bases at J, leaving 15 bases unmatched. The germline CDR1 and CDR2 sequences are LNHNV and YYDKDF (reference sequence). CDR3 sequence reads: CATSRGATLLAGLQYF. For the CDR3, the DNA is TGTGCCACCAGCAGAGGGGCGACGTTGCTAGCGGGTTTGCAGTACTTC.

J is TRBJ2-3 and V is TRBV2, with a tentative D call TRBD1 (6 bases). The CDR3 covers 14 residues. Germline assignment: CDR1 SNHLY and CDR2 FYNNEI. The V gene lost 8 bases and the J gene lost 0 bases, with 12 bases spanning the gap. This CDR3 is CASGRDKSTDTQYF. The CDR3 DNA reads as TGTGCCAGCGGCCGGGACAAAAGCACAGATACGCAGTATTTT. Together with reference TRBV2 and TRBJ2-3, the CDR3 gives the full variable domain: EPEVTQTPSHQVTQMGQEVILRCVPISNHLYFYWYRQILGQKVEFLVSFYNNEISEKSEIFDDQFSVERPDGSNFTLKIRSTKLEDSAMYFCASGRDKSTDTQYFGPGTRLTVL.

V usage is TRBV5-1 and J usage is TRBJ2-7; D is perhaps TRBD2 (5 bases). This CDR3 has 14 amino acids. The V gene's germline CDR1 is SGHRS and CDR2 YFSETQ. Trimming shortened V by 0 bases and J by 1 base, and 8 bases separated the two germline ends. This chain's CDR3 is CASSLVPGSYEQYF. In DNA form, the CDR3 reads TGCGCCAGCAGCTTGGTTCCGGGATCCTACGAGCAGTACTTC.

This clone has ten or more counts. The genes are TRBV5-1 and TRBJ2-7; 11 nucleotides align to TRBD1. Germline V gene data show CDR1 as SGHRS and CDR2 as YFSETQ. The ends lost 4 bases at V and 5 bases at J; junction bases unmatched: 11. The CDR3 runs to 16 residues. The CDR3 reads CASSPGQGVPLDEQYF. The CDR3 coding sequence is TGCGCCAGCAGCCCGGGACAGGGGGTGCCCCTAGACGAGCAGTACTTC. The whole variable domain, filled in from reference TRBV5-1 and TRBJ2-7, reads KAGVTQTPRYLIKTRGQQVTLSCSPISGHRSVSWYQQTPGQGLQFLFEYFSETQRNKGNFPGRFSGRQFSNSRSEMNVSTLELGDSALYLCASSPGQGVPLDEQYFGPGTRLTVT.

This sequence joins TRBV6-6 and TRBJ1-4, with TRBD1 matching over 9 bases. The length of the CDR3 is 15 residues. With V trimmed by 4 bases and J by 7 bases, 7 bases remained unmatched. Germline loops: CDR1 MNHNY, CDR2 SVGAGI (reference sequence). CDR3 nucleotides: TGTGCCAGCAGTTCCCCGGGACAGGGTTTTGAAAAACTGTTTTTT. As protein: CASSSPGQGFEKLFF.

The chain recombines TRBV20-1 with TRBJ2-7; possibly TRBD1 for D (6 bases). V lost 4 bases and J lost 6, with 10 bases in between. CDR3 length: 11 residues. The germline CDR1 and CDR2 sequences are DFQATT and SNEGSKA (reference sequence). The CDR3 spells CSATRGSEQYF. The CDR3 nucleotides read TGCAGTGCTACCAGGGGTTCCGAGCAGTACTTC.

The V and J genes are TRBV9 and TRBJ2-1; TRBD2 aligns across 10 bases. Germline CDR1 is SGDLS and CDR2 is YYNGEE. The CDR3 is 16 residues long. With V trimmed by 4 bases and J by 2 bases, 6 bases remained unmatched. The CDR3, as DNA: TGTGCCAGCAGCTCTCTAGCGGGAGCGCCCTACAATGAGCAGTTCTTC. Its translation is CASSSLAGAPYNEQFF.

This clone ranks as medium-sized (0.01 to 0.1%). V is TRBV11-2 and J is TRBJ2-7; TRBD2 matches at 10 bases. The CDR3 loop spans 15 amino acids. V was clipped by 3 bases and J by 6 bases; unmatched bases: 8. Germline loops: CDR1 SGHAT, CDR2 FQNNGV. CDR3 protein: CASSFTSGILGEQYF. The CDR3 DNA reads TGTGCCAGCAGCTTTACTAGCGGGATCTTGGGCGAGCAGTACTTC.

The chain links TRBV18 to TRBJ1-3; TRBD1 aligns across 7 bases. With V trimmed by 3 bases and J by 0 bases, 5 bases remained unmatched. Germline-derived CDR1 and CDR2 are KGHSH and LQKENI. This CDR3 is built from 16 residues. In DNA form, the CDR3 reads TGTGCCAGCTCACCCTCACAGGGGCCCTCTGGAAACACCATATATTTT. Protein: CASSPSQGPSGNTIYF.

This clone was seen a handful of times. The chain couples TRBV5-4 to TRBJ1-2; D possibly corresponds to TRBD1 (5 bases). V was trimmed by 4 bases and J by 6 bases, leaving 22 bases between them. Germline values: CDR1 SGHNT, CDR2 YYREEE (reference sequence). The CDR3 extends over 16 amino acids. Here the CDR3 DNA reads TGTGCCAGCAGCACGCAGGGACTATTCATGGGGGATGGCTACACCTTC. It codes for CASSTQGLFMGDGYTF. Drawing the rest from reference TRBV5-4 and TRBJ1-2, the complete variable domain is ETGVTQSPTHLIKTRGQQVTLRCSSQSGHNTVSWYQQALGQGPQFIFQYYREEENGRGNFPPRFSGLQFPNYSSELNVNALELDDSALYLCASSTQGLFMGDGYTFGSGTRLTVV.

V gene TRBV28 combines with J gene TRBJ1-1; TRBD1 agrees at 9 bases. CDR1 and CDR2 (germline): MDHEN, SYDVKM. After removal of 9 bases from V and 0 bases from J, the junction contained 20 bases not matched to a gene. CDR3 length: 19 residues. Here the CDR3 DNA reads TGTGCCAGTCAGTTTACGGCAACAGGGGGCCGGGTCATGAACACTGAAGCTTTCTTT. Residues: CASQFTATGGRVMNTEAFF.

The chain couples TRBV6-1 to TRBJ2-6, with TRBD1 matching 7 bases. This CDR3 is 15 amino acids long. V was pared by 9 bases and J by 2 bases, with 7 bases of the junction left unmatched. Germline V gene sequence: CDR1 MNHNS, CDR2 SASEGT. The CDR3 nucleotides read TGTGCCAGAGGGGAGACAGGGACTGGGGCCAACGTCCTGACTTTC. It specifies CARGETGTGANVLTF.

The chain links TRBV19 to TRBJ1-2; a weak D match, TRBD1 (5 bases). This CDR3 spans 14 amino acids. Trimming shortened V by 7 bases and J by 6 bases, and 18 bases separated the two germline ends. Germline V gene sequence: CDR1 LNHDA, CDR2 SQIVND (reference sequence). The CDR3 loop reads CASTLLYGGHGYTF. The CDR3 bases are TGTGCCAGTACCCTCCTTTACGGGGGACATGGCTACACCTTC.

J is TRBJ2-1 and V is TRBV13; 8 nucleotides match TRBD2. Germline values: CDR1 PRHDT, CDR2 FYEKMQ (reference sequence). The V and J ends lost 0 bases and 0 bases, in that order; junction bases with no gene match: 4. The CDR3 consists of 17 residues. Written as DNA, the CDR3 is TGTGCCAGCAGCTTAGGACTAGCGGAGCCCTCCTACAATGAGCAGTTCTTC. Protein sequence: CASSLGLAEPSYNEQFF.

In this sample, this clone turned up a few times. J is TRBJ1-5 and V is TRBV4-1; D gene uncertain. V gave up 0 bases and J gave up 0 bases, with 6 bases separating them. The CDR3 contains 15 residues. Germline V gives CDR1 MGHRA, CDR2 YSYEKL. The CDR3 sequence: CASSQDGDSNQPQHF. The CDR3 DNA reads TGCGCCAGCAGCCAAGACGGGGATAGCAATCAGCCCCAGCATTTT.